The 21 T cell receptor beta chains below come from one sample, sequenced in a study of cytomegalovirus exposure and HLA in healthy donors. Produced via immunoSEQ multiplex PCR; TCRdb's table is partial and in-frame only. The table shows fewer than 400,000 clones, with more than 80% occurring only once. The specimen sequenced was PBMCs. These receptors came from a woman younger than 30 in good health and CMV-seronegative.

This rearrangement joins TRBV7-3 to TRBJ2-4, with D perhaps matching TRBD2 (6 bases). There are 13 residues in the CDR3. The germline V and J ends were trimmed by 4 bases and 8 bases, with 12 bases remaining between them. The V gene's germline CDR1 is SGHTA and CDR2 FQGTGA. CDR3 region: CASSSGLRDIQYF. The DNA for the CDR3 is TGTGCCAGCAGCTCAGGACTACGGGACATTCAGTACTTC.

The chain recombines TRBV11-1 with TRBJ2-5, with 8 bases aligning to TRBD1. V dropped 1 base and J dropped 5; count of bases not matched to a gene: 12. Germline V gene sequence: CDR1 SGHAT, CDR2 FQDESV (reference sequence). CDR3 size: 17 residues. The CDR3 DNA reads TGTGCCAGCAGCTTAGACTCTCCGGCAGGGGGCACCGAGACCCAGTACTTC. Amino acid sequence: CASSLDSPAGGTETQYF.

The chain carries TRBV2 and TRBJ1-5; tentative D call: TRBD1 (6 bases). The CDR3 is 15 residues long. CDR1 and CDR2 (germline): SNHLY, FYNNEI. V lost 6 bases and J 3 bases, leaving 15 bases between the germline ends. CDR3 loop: CASSDTGWNNQPQHF. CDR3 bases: TGTGCCAGCAGCGATACAGGGTGGAACAATCAGCCCCAGCATTTT.

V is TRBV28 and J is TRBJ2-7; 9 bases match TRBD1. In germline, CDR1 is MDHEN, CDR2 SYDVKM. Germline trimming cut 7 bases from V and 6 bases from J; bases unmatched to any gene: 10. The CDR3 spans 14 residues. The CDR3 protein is CASIPGDRVSEQYF. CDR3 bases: TGTGCCAGCATCCCTGGGGACAGGGTCTCCGAGCAGTACTTC.

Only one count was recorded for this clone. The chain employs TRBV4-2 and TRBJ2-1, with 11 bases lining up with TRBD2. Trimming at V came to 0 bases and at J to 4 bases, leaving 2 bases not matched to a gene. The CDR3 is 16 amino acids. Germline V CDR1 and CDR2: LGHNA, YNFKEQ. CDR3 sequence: CASSQDRTSGYNEQFF. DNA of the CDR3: TGTGCCAGCAGCCAAGATAGGACTAGCGGGTACAATGAGCAGTTCTTC.

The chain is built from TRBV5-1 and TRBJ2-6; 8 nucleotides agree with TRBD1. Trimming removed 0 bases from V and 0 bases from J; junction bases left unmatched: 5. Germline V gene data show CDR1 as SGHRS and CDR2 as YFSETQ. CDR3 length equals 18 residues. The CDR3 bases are TGCGCCAGCAGCTTGGGACAGGGGCCACACTCTGGGGCCAACGTCCTGACTTTC. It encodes CASSLGQGPHSGANVLTF.

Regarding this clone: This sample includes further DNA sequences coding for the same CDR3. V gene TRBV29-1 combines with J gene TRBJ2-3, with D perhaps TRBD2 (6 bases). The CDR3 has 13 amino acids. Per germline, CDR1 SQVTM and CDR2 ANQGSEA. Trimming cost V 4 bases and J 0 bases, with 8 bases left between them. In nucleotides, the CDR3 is TGCAGCGTTGTGGGGGGTAGCACAGATACGCAGTATTTT. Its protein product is CSVVGGSTDTQYF.

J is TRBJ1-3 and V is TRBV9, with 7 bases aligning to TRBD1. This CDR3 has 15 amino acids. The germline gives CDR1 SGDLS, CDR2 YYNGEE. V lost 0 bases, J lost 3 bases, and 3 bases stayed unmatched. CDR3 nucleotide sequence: TGTGCCAGCAGCGTAGAGGGGACAGATGGAAACACCATATATTTT. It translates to CASSVEGTDGNTIYF.

Written as DNA, the CDR3 is TGTGCCAGTAGTCCGAACAGGGGCCGGAACACCGGGGAGCTGTTTTTT. It specifies CASSPNRGRNTGELFF. This chain connects TRBV19 to TRBJ2-2; the match to TRBD1 covers 7 bases. The CDR3 extends over 16 amino acids. V shed 5 bases, J shed 1 base, and the junction held 7 bases outside the gene matches. Per germline, CDR1 LNHDA and CDR2 SQIVND (reference sequence).

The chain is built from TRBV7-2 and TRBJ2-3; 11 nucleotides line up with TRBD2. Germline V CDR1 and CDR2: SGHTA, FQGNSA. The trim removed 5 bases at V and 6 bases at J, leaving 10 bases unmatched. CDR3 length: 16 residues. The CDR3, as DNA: TGTGCCAGCAGCCCACCAGGACTAGCGGGCGAGGATACGCAGTATTTT. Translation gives CASSPPGLAGEDTQYF.

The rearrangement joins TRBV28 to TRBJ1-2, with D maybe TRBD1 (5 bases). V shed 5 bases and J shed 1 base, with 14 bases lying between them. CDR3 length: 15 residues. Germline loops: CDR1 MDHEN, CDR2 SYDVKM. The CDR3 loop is CASSGPRERNYGYTF. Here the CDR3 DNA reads TGTGCCAGCAGTGGGCCCAGGGAACGTAACTATGGCTACACCTTC.

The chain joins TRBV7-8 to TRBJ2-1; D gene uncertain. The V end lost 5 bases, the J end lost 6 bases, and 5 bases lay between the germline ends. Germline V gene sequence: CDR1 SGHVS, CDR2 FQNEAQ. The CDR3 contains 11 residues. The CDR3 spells CASSPSNEQFF. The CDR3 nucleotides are TGTGCCAGCAGCCCGTCCAATGAGCAGTTCTTC.

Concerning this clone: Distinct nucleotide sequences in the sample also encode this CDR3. In nucleotides, the CDR3 is TGTGCCAGCAGCCCTAGCGGGAGCGGCACAGATACGCAGTATTTT. Its translation is CASSPSGSGTDTQYF. V is TRBV7-3 and J is TRBJ2-3; 10 bases fit TRBD2. V was clipped by 5 bases and J by 1 base; unmatched bases: 3. Germline V gives CDR1 SGHTA, CDR2 FQGTGA. The CDR3 runs 15 residues.

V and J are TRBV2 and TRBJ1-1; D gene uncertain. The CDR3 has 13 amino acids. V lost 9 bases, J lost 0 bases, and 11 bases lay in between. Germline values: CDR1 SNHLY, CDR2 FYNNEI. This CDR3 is CASNTVMNTEAFF. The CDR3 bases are TGTGCCAGTAACACCGTAATGAACACTGAAGCTTTCTTT.

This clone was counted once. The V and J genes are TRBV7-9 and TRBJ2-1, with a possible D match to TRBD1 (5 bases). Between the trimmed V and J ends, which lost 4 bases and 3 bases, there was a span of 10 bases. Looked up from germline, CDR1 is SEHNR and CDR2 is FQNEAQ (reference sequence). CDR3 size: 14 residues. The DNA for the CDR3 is TGTGCCAGCAGCTCCGGACACAGCTACAATGAGCAGTTCTTC. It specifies CASSSGHSYNEQFF.

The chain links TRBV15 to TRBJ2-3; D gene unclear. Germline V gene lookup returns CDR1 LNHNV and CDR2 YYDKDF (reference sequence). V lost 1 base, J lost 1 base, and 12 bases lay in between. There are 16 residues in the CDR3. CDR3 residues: CATSRGGAPGTDTQYF. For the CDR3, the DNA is TGTGCCACCAGCAGAGGAGGAGCGCCCGGCACAGATACGCAGTATTTT.

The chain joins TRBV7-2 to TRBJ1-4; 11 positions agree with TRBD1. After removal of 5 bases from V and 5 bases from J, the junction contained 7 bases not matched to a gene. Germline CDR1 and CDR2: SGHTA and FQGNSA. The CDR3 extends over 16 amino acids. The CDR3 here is CASSRWTGGGNEKLFF. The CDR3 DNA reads TGTGCCAGCAGCCGCTGGACAGGGGGCGGGAATGAAAAACTGTTTTTT.

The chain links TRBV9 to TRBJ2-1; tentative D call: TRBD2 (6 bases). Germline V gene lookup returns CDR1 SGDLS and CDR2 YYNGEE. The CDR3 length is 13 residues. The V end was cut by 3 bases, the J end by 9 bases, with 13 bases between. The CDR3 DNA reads TGTGCCAGCAGCGAGGGACTTCTGATTGAGCAGTTCTTC. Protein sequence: CASSEGLLIEQFF.

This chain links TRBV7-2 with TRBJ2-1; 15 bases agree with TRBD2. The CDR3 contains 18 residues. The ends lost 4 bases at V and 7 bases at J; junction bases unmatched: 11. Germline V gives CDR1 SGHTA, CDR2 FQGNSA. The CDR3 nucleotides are TGTGCCAGCAGCTCTCCTCTCGGAGGACTAGCGGGAGGGAATGAGCAGTTCTTC. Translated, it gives CASSSPLGGLAGGNEQFF.

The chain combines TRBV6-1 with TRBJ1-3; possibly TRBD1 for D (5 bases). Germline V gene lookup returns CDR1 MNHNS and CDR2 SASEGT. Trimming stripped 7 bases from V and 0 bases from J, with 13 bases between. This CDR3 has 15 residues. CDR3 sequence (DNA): TGTGCCAGCAAGACCGGACACCACTCTGGAAACACCATATATTTT. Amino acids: CASKTGHHSGNTIYF.

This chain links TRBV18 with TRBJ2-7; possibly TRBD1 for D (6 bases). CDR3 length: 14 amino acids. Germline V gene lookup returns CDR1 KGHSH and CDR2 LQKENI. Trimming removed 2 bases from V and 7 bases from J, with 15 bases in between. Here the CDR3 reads CASSPRLGADEQYF. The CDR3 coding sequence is TGTGCCAGCTCACCAAGGCTGGGGGCGGATGAGCAGTACTTC.